These 17 T cell receptor beta chains originate from one sample sequenced in a study of graft-versus-host responses after intestinal transplantation. Data came from immunoSEQ multiplex PCR; TCRdb stores just in-frame clones and leaves some out. The table has approximately 9,500 clones, nearly 95% seen once. The source was PBMCs, collected approximately 40 days after intestinal transplantation. Receptors were obtained from a human patient who received an intestinal transplant, so some T cells may come from the graft donor.

The chain is built from TRBV29-1 and TRBJ2-6; D may be TRBD2 (5 bases). The CDR3 length is 13 residues. Germline loops: CDR1 SQVTM, CDR2 ANQGSEA. The V gene lost 6 bases and the J gene lost 4 bases, with 10 bases spanning the gap. The CDR3 sequence: CSVDPGGANVLTF. Here the CDR3 DNA reads TGCAGCGTCGATCCGGGGGGGGCCAACGTCCTGACTTTC.

This sequence joins TRBV9 and TRBJ1-2, with 7 bases aligning to TRBD1. The CDR3 contains 14 residues. Unmatched junction bases numbered 9, after V lost 6 bases and J lost 4 bases. Per germline, CDR1 SGDLS and CDR2 YYNGEE. CDR3 bases: TGTGCCAGCAACACCGGGACAGCCCTCTATGGCTACACCTTC. The encoded protein is CASNTGTALYGYTF. Using reference TRBV9 and TRBJ1-2 for the parts outside the CDR3, the full variable domain is DSGVTQTPKHLITATGQRVTLRCSPRSGDLSVYWYQQSLDQGLQFLIQYYNGEERAKGNILERFSAQQFPDLHSELNLSSLELGDSALYFCASNTGTALYGYTFGSGTRLTVV.

The rearrangement links TRBV11-1 to TRBJ2-2, with D unresolved. Germline V gene data show CDR1 as SGHAT and CDR2 as FQDESV (reference sequence). V lost 3 bases, J lost 0 bases, and 8 bases lay in between. This CDR3 region has 15 residues. CDR3 in amino acids: CASSLVPSNTGELFF. For the CDR3, the DNA is TGTGCCAGCAGCTTGGTACCGTCGAACACCGGGGAGCTGTTTTTT.

The V call is TRBV13, the J call TRBJ2-3, with D possibly matching TRBD1 (5 bases). Germline V CDR1 and CDR2: PRHDT, FYEKMQ (reference sequence). The CDR3 runs to 14 residues. V lost 5 bases, J lost 0 bases, and 9 bases lay in between. The CDR3, as DNA: TGTGCCAGCAGCATACGACAGAGCACAGATACGCAGTATTTT. Translating it yields CASSIRQSTDTQYF.

This chain joins TRBV6-5 and TRBJ2-5; TRBD1 agrees at 10 bases. Unmatched junction bases numbered 7, after V lost 5 bases and J lost 4 bases. The CDR3 has 15 residues. CDR1 and CDR2 (germline): MNHEY, SVGAGI. The CDR3 loop is CASSQGQGKGETQYF. CDR3 bases: TGTGCCAGCAGTCAGGGACAGGGGAAGGGAGAGACCCAGTACTTC.

A single count supports this clone. The chain combines TRBV9 with TRBJ1-1, with D tentatively TRBD1 (6 bases). From germline, CDR1 is SGDLS and CDR2 YYNGEE. This CDR3 region has 15 residues. The V gene lost 0 bases and the J gene lost 1 base, with 10 bases spanning the gap. CDR3 sequence: CASSVAGGPNTEAFF. The CDR3 coding sequence is TGTGCCAGCAGCGTAGCGGGGGGGCCGAACACTGAAGCTTTCTTT.

This clone was seen a single time. The chain uses TRBV5-6 and TRBJ1-5, with D unclear. The CDR3 runs to 14 residues. Germline CDR1 SGHDT, CDR2 YYEEEE. The V end lost 1 base, the J end lost 1 base, and 6 bases lay between the germline ends. This chain's CDR3 is CASSLPGSNQPQHF. The CDR3 region has the DNA TGTGCCAGCAGCTTGCCTGGCAGCAATCAGCCCCAGCATTTT.

This chain links TRBV5-1 with TRBJ2-1, with D possibly TRBD2 on 6 matching bases. CDR1 is SGHRS, CDR2 YFSETQ, per germline. The V and J ends lost 4 bases and 9 bases respectively, with 11 bases between them. CDR3 size: 12 residues. The CDR3 is CASSQLGGEQFF. The CDR3 region has the DNA TGCGCCAGCAGCCAGCTGGGGGGTGAGCAGTTCTTC.

V gene TRBV7-9 combines with J gene TRBJ2-1; 11 bases agree with TRBD2. The CDR3 contains 15 residues. V shed 5 bases, J shed 6 bases, and the junction held 6 bases outside the gene matches. The V gene's germline CDR1 is SEHNR and CDR2 FQNEAQ (reference sequence). CDR3 bases: TGTGCCAGCAGCCGAGCTAGCGGGGGGCCCAATGAGCAGTTCTTC. Translating it yields CASSRASGGPNEQFF.

This sequence joins TRBV5-1 and TRBJ2-3; 8 bases map to TRBD1. This CDR3 spans 16 amino acids. Germline CDR1 is SGHRS and CDR2 is YFSETQ. Germline trimming cut 2 bases from V and 4 bases from J; bases unmatched to any gene: 9. CDR3 region: CASSFGQGQGPDTQYF. The CDR3, as DNA: TGCGCCAGCAGCTTTGGCCAAGGACAGGGACCAGATACGCAGTATTTT.

V gene TRBV10-2 combines with J gene TRBJ2-5, with D possibly matching TRBD2 (5 bases). The CDR3 spans 15 residues. CDR1 and CDR2 (germline): WSHSY, SAAADI. Trimming pared 3 bases from V and 4 bases from J, leaving 15 bases between. CDR3 bases: TGCGCCAGCAGTGATCAACTAGTGTTCGGAGAGACCCAGTACTTC. Translation gives CASSDQLVFGETQYF.

The chain uses TRBV9 and TRBJ2-2, with 8 bases matching TRBD2. Germline-derived CDR1 and CDR2 are SGDLS and YYNGEE. V gave up 0 bases and J gave up 6 bases; unmatched junction bases: 4. CDR3 length: 15 residues. CDR3 in amino acids: CASSVAGLVAGELFF. In nucleotides, the CDR3 is TGTGCCAGCAGCGTAGCGGGACTAGTGGCCGGGGAGCTGTTTTTT.

The chain joins TRBV6-5 to TRBJ1-6; 8 nucleotides agree with TRBD1. J lost 9 bases, V lost 6 bases, and 7 bases had no gene match. The CDR3 extends over 14 amino acids. The germline gives CDR1 MNHEY, CDR2 SVGAGI. The CDR3 protein is CASRQTGGGSPLHF. Written as DNA, the CDR3 is TGTGCCAGCAGACAAACAGGGGGAGGTTCACCCCTCCACTTT.

The chain couples TRBV6-5 to TRBJ2-1; D is undetermined. This CDR3 region has 13 residues. V shed 2 bases and J shed 6 bases, with 8 bases lying between them. CDR1 is MNHEY, CDR2 SVGAGI, per germline. The CDR3 sequence: CASSYIDRNEQFF. In DNA, the CDR3 is TGTGCCAGCAGTTACATAGACCGCAATGAGCAGTTCTTC.

The chain links TRBV19 to TRBJ2-7; 7 positions agree with TRBD1. The junction had 8 bases not matched to a gene; V was cut back by 4 bases and J by 2 bases. CDR3 length: 15 amino acids. Germline-derived CDR1 and CDR2 are LNHDA and SQIVND (reference sequence). CDR3 DNA: TGTGCCAGTAGTACCCCGACAGGGCCGGCCTACGAGCAGTACTTC. This translates into CASSTPTGPAYEQYF.

V usage is TRBV11-2 and J usage is TRBJ1-1; unclear D gene. CDR3 length: 12 amino acids. Germline loops: CDR1 SGHAT, CDR2 FQNNGV. V lost 1 base and J lost 8, with 8 bases in between. CDR3 DNA sequence: TGTGCCAGCAGCTTAGGCACCCGGGAAGCTTTCTTT. Residues: CASSLGTREAFF. The whole variable domain, remainder taken from reference TRBV11-2 and TRBJ1-1, is EAGVAQSPRYKIIEKRQSVAFWCNPISGHATLYWYQQILGQGPKLLIQFQNNGVVDDSQLPKDRFSAERLKGVDSTLKIQPAKLEDSAVYLCASSLGTREAFFGQGTRLTVV.

The chain recombines TRBV13 with TRBJ1-6; 9 nucleotides agree with TRBD1. CDR3 length: 18 residues. Germline V lookup: CDR1 PRHDT, CDR2 FYEKMQ (reference sequence). V dropped 5 bases and J dropped 0; count of bases not matched to a gene: 8. The CDR3 protein is CASSITDRGTSYNSPLHF. In nucleotides, the CDR3 is TGTGCCAGCAGCATCACGGACAGGGGTACCTCCTATAATTCACCCCTCCACTTT.